Sequencing of this T cell receptor (beta chain) was carried out in a study of blood T cell repertoires in COVID-19. Profiling relied on immunoSEQ multiplex PCR, and the TCRdb table lists in-frame clones only, not all of them. The sample has about 200,000 clones, under 90% seen once; the top ten hold roughly 4%. CDR3 size: 16 residues. CDR1 is LGHNA, CDR2 YSLEER, per germline. V lost 1 base and J lost 7; bases outside the gene matches: 6. Sequencing was done on a sample of PBMCs or T cells enriched from blood (not recorded which). This clonotype originated in a woman in her twenties or thirties with acute COVID-19. V and J are TRBV4-3 and TRBJ1-4; TRBD1 matches 10 bases. DNA of the CDR3: TGCGCCAGCAGCCAAGGGGCCGGGACAGGGGTTGAAAAACTGTTTTTT. As protein: CASSQGAGTGVEKLFF.